This T cell receptor beta chain is from a study of shared clonotypes between healthy human individuals (dated by TCRdb to the early 2020s). A note on the overall study: A couple of women and three men aged 18 to 49 years were included in the cohort. Per donor, three plates each were used for CD4 naive and CD4 memory, two for CD8 naive, and one for CD8 memory. The study deeply sequenced blood TCR repertoires of roughly five healthy adults to estimate repertoire size and the extent of clonotype sharing between individuals. Different laboratories and diverse techniques were used to prepare libraries and sequence TCR repertoires, to increase sequencing depth and limit assay-specific biases. Each donor's leukapheresis produced roughly between roughly 0.85 and 10 billion PBMCs. Paper-wide results and their limitations: Naive subsets generally had larger estimated clonotype richness than memory subsets did. Pairwise subsampling indicated that sequencing depth was expected to affect the degree of clonotype sharing among donors. Sampling was restricted to blood, and TCR repertoires in tissue are likely to differ from TCR repertoires in blood. Clonotypes shared by all four sorted-subset donors showed higher generation probabilities than non-shared clonotypes. When a few donors were compared, the shared fraction of clonotypes was around 4.6% for naive CD4, about 4% for naive CD8, roughly 2.5% for memory CD4, and around 0.37% for memory CD8. Even with the large sequencing depth, rarefaction of the sorted-subset datasets indicated that sequencing was incomplete. The small number of donors limited the genetic and exposure-history diversity represented.

Donors were healthy HIV-negative adults with no recently reported acute infections or vaccinations. All donors were Caucasian adults living in Nashville, Tennessee, USA. CD4+ T cells were enriched through magnetic negative selection, after which naive cells were positively selected on CD45RA and the remaining negative fraction served as the memory subset. Blood was obtained by leukapheresis, after which PBMCs were separated by Ficoll-Histopaque density gradient centrifugation and cryopreserved in liquid nitrogen vapor phase. Analytical flow cytometry was used to check the purity and quantity of every magnetically sorted T cell population. Each sorted fraction had its genomic DNA isolated and then quantified by UV absorbance on a Nanodrop 2000c. Regarding this clone: It has no known antigen specificity. No base-level quality is on record; no much larger clone is a single base apart.

TCR CDR3 regions were amplified from genomic DNA by multiplex PCR using the deep immunoSEQ assay. For each cell subset, the extracted genomic DNA was distributed evenly across all wells of several immunoSEQ 96-well plates, and each plate served as one replicate. For sorted subsets, each replicate PCR was loaded with 200 ng genomic DNA, equivalent to approximately 27,000 T cell genomes. Purified libraries were measured with a Qubit 3.0 fluorometer, size-checked on a Bioanalyzer 2100, and measured again with the KAPA Library Quantification kit. Every immunoSEQ 96-well plate was sequenced on a separate single-read 150-cycle Illumina NextSeq 550 flow cell. On the study's bioinformatics: Because only junctional sequences without quality scores were contained in the immunoSEQ output, filtering matching that applied to full-length reads could not be performed. Sequences were annotated with PyIR, a Python wrapper for IgBLAST v1.9, using IMGT germline references to assign V/J genes and CDR3. Reads with weak V/J assignments (E-value above 1e-6), missing CDR3, stop codons, out-of-frame junctions, or ambiguous translated residues were removed. V3J clonotypes were defined by identical inferred V gene, J gene, and CDR3 amino acid sequence. The percentage overlap between two repertoires was calculated by dividing the number of shared unique clonotypes by the size of the smaller repertoire. Richness of each repertoire was evaluated using RTK rarefaction, the Chao1 estimator, and Recon v2.1 estimates of unobserved clonotypes. For all TCRbeta clonotypes obtained by the gDNA method from several donors, generation probabilities were computed with OLGA. Sourced from immuneACCESS, this table was stored by TCRdb with only in-frame sequences that have V and J called. A share of the clones is absent; for the studies checked, an unresolved V gene accounts for under half, and the remainder has no known explanation. V, J and clone size are taken as reported in that table, and D and trimming were inferred from the DNA itself. Within this sample are roughly 2.4 million clones, with 90% to 96% of them counted one time only. The biggest ten clones account for roughly 0.13% of the sample.

Sequenced material: naive CD4+ T cells sorted from blood. What this sample's cell subset or site label stands for: CD45RA+ positively selected. The clonotype comes from a man aged 18 to 29 in good health.

The CDR3 in this case is CAGIGLAGRNVYEQYF. The bases read TGCGCCGGGATCGGACTAGCGGGACGGAACGTCTACGAGCAGTACTTC. The chain couples TRBV10-1 to TRBJ2-7, with 12 middle bases fitting TRBD2. The junction shows trimming of 11 bases on V and 3 bases on J, and the gene matches do not reach 14 bases of it. Measured from the cysteine to the phenylalanine, the CDR3 is 16 residues long. The retained sequence is limited to the CDR3, 48 bases, with the frame set at the first base. Based on the germline V gene (reference sequence), the CDR1 and CDR2 sequences are WNHNN and SYGVQD.